This T cell receptor (beta chain) was recorded in a study of naive and memory T cell subsets. Study results and caveats: Clonotypes are single alpha or beta chains, not paired receptors.

Ten or more counts support this clonotype. Its antigen remains unknown. CMV status came from CD4+ IFNgamma after overnight CMV lysate stimulation. After removal of 7 bases from V and 2 bases from J, the junction contained 7 bases not matched to a gene. The CDR3 extends over 14 amino acids. Per germline, CDR1 MNHEY and CDR2 SVGEGT. Two oligonucleotides, mixed equimolar, formed the beta constant-region primer covering TRBC1 and TRBC2. An oligonucleotide with the SP2 primer and a 12-nucleotide UMI was ligated to the cDNA 3' end. TCRdb called the UMI-ligation and nested PCR reads again in MiXCR, with one record for every CDR3 protein. The repertoire consists of about 85,000 distinct CDR3 sequences, with 10% to 15% occurring once and the leading ten covering approximately 0.94%.

The sequencing input was central memory CD4+ T cells from blood. The receptor was derived from a human donor in good health. J is TRBJ2-5 and V is TRBV6-2 or TRBV6-3; 7 bases map to TRBD1. The CDR3 region has the DNA TGTGCCAGCAACACCCGGGACAGACAAGAGACCCAGTACTTC. Amino acids: CASNTRDRQETQYF.